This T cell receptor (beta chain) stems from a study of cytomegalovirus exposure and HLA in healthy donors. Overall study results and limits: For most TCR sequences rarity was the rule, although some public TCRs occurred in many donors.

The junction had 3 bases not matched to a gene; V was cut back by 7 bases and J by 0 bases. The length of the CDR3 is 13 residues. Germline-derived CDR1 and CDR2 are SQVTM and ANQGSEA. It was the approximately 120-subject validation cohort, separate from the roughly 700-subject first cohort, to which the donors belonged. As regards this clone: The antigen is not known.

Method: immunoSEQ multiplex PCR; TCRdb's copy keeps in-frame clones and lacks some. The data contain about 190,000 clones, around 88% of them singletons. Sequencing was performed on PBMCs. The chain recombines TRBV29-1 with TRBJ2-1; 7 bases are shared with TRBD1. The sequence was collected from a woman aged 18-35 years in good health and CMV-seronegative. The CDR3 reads CSATGSSYNEQFF. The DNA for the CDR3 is TGCAGCGCGACAGGGAGCTCCTACAATGAGCAGTTCTTC.